This TCR beta chain was documented in a study of T-cell memory formation after mild COVID-19. The wider study: Largely donor-specific sequence clusters came from two donors. Study outcomes and limitations: Chiefly within CM and EM were the contracting CD4+ clones; CD8+ ones were within EMRA. In pre-infection memory, a portion of responding clones appeared, which suggested that cross-reactive memory joined.

TCRdb reprocessed the 5' RACE reads via MiXCR and lists one record per CDR3 protein. The data hold some 310,000 distinct CDR3 sequences, with 20% to 25% observed a single time. In its sample, this clonotype was seen a few times. What it binds is not known. The CDR3 sequence is 12 residues long. Germline V gene sequence: CDR1 SEHNR, CDR2 FQNEAQ (reference sequence). V was trimmed by 3 bases and J by 5 bases, leaving 5 bases between them. This receptor was obtained from a man between 18 and 35 years old who had mild COVID-19 (a few samples of this study predate the infection). Cell type and time point are not known. Sequenced input: PBMCs or a T cell subset sorted from them (not recorded which). V and J are TRBV7-9 and TRBJ1-5; D unclear. The CDR3 region has the DNA TGTGCCAGCAGCTTTTCTGATCAGCCCCAGCATTTT. This encodes CASSFSDQPQHF.